A single sample is the source of the 16 T cell receptor beta chains below, sequenced in a study of control samples from healthy donors and cancer patients. Sequencing used immunoSEQ multiplex PCR; TCRdb keeps in-frame clones, though not all of them. The sample contains some 140,000 clones, roughly 89% of which appear only once. The sequenced material came from blood. Receptors originate from a young man in good health.

The rearrangement uses TRBV28 and TRBJ1-2; weak D call: TRBD1 (5 bases). V was trimmed by 2 bases and J by 0 bases, leaving 7 bases between them. The CDR3 contains 14 residues. CDR1 MDHEN and CDR2 SYDVKM come from the germline V gene. The chain's CDR3 is CASSLGRANYGYTF. Here the CDR3 DNA reads TGTGCCAGCAGTTTAGGCAGGGCTAACTATGGCTACACCTTC.

This clone is categorized as medium-sized (0.01 to 0.1%). The rearrangement links TRBV10-2 to TRBJ2-2; possibly TRBD2 for D (6 bases). The CDR3 totals 14 residues. Germline CDR1 reads WSHSY; CDR2 reads SAAADI. V lost 6 bases, J lost 6 bases, and 14 bases lay in between. The CDR3 protein is CASSPPGESGELFF. Here the CDR3 DNA reads TGCGCCAGCAGCCCCCCGGGAGAGTCCGGGGAGCTGTTTTTT.

This clone occurred once. This chain links TRBV12-5 with TRBJ2-4; D remains ambiguous. This CDR3 has 16 amino acids. Germline V gene sequence: CDR1 LGHNT, CDR2 FRNRAP. V lost 0 bases and J 5 bases, leaving 14 bases between the germline ends. CDR3 in DNA: TGTGCTAGTGGTTTGGTACTCCACGGTCTCCAAAACATTCAGTACTTC. This encodes CASGLVLHGLQNIQYF.

This rearrangement joins TRBV3-1 (or the pseudogene TRBV3-2) to TRBJ2-7; D may match TRBD1 or TRBD2 (5 bases each). This CDR3 has 17 residues. Germline CDR1 and CDR2: LGHDT and YNNKEL (reference sequence). Trimming took 5 bases from V and 3 from J, leaving 23 bases between them. The CDR3 DNA reads TGTGCCAGCAGCGCAAGGTCTGGGGCGATGGGGAGCTACGAGCAGTACTTC. Amino acids: CASSARSGAMGSYEQYF.

The chain couples TRBV19 to TRBJ2-2; D is possibly TRBD2 (6 bases). The CDR3 is 20 amino acids. From germline, CDR1 is LNHDA and CDR2 SQIVND (reference sequence). Trimming shortened V by 0 bases and J by 5 bases, and 25 bases separated the two germline ends. CDR3 nucleotide sequence: TGTGCCAGTAGTATAGATTTATTTCGGATTCGAGACGGGGGAACCGGGGAGCTGTTTTTT. Its protein product is CASSIDLFRIRDGGTGELFF.

The genes are TRBV6-6 and TRBJ2-6; D may be TRBD2 (5 bases). From germline, CDR1 is MNHNY and CDR2 SVGAGI (reference sequence). This CDR3 spans 15 amino acids. The ends were cut back, 2 bases at V and 0 bases at J, with 5 bases in the middle. As DNA, the CDR3 is TGTGCCAGCAGTTACGGGAGCTCTGGGGCCAACGTCCTGACTTTC. This codes for CASSYGSSGANVLTF.

The V and J genes are TRBV28 and TRBJ1-1; D may be TRBD1 (5 bases). The CDR3 loop spans 13 amino acids. From germline, CDR1 is MDHEN and CDR2 SYDVKM. The ends were cut back, 6 bases at V and 4 bases at J, with 12 bases in the middle. CDR3 in DNA: TGTGCCAGCAGCCTAATGGGGGGCACTGAAGCTTTCTTT. It is translated as CASSLMGGTEAFF.

The gene calls are TRBV28 and TRBJ1-1; no definite D call. Between the trimmed V and J ends, which lost 4 bases and 5 bases, there was a span of 11 bases. The germline gives CDR1 MDHEN, CDR2 SYDVKM. This CDR3 is built from 13 residues. CDR3 sequence reads: CASSSIDETEAFF. The CDR3 DNA reads TGTGCCAGCAGTTCGATAGATGAGACTGAAGCTTTCTTT.

This clone was found a few times. This sequence joins TRBV6-2 or TRBV6-3 and TRBJ2-7; D assignment may be TRBD1 or TRBD2 (7 bases each). This CDR3 comprises 15 residues. Trimming pared 2 bases from V and 0 bases from J, leaving 11 bases between. Germline lookup yields CDR1 MNHEY and CDR2 SVGEGT. As DNA, the CDR3 is TGTGCCAGCAGTTACCAGGGGGGGGGCTCCTACGAGCAGTACTTC. Amino acids: CASSYQGGGSYEQYF.

The rearrangement uses TRBV28 and TRBJ1-6; no clear D. The CDR3 totals 14 residues. Germline V gives CDR1 MDHEN, CDR2 SYDVKM. V was shortened by 3 bases and J by 8 bases, with 11 bases between the two germline ends. The CDR3: CASSFGGRDSPLHF. In DNA form, the CDR3 reads TGTGCCAGCAGTTTCGGAGGGCGGGATTCACCCCTCCACTTT.

This clone occurred once. The chain has TRBV4-1 and TRBJ2-1, with 7 bases that match TRBD2. Germline CDR1 reads MGHRA; CDR2 reads YSYEKL. Losses at the gene ends were 2 bases for V and 8 bases for J; bases not matched to a gene: 15. The CDR3 totals 17 residues. The CDR3 here is CASSQSISGVGLDEQFF. As DNA, the CDR3 is TGCGCCAGCAGCCAATCAATAAGCGGGGTGGGTTTAGATGAGCAGTTCTTC.

The V call is TRBV6-1, the J call TRBJ2-5; D may be TRBD1 or TRBD2 (6 bases each). V was clipped by 0 bases and J by 5 bases, with 13 bases between them. This CDR3 is built from 15 residues. The V gene's germline CDR1 is MNHNS and CDR2 SASEGT. CDR3 in DNA: TGTGCCAGCAGTGAAGCGACCGGGGGCGGGGAGACCCAGTACTTC. As protein: CASSEATGGGETQYF.

The chain carries TRBV30 and TRBJ1-5; D is possibly TRBD1 (5 bases). The CDR3 sequence is 14 residues long. CDR1 GTSNPN and CDR2 SVGIG come from the germline V gene (reference sequence). Between the trimmed V and J ends, which lost 2 bases and 1 base, there was a span of 9 bases. The DNA for the CDR3 is TGTGCCTGGAGTCCGGGGGTAAGCAATCAGCCCCAGCATTTT. This translates into CAWSPGVSNQPQHF.

The rearrangement uses TRBV7-9 and TRBJ1-6, with D tentatively TRBD1 (5 bases). The CDR3 totals 15 residues. Germline CDR1 and CDR2: SEHNR and FQNEAQ (reference sequence). Trimming took 1 base from V and 8 from J, leaving 12 bases between them. CDR3 nucleotide sequence: TGTGCCAGCAGCTTAGGAGGGACGGGTGATTCACCCCTCCACTTT. Translation: CASSLGGTGDSPLHF.

The CDR3 region has the DNA TGTGCCAGCAGCTTAGGGGGTAGCTTCTACGAGCAGTACTTC. It encodes CASSLGGSFYEQYF. This chain joins TRBV7-8 and TRBJ2-7, with D unclear. The V end was cut by 1 base, the J end by 3 bases, with 10 bases between. The CDR3 runs to 14 residues. Germline V gene data show CDR1 as SGHVS and CDR2 as FQNEAQ. The variable domain in full, completed from reference TRBV7-8 and TRBJ2-7, reads GAGVSQSPRYKVAKRGQDVALRCDPISGHVSLFWYQQALGQGPEFLTYFQNEAQLDKSGLPSDRFFAERPEGSVSTLKIQRTQQEDSAVYLCASSLGGSFYEQYFGPGTRLTVT.

This sequence joins TRBV19 and TRBJ2-2, with 7 bases fitting TRBD1. The CDR3 is 14 residues long. The ends lost 8 bases at V and 4 bases at J; junction bases unmatched: 7. The V gene's germline CDR1 is LNHDA and CDR2 SQIVND (reference sequence). CDR3 region: CASRQGWVTGELFF. The CDR3 nucleotides are TGTGCCAGTCGACAGGGATGGGTCACCGGGGAGCTGTTTTTT.